This T cell receptor (beta chain) was found in a study of cytomegalovirus exposure and HLA in healthy donors. In the study overall: Earlier findings included roughly 120 million unique TCR beta sequences obtained from about 180 million T cells.

Researchers ran the PCR with 60 Vbeta and 13 Jbeta primers. The assay was immunoSEQ multiplex PCR, and TCRdb's table has in-frame clones only and misses some. The sample has roughly 200,000 clones; roughly 80% are singletons. Findings and caveats of the study: Later analysis demonstrated an association between a missense DCLRE1C variant and TCR beta V- and J-gene trimming.

Looked up from germline, CDR1 is SEHNR and CDR2 is FQNEAQ (reference sequence). The CDR3 has 15 amino acids. The V gene lost 0 bases and the J gene lost 3 bases, with 8 bases spanning the gap. Points on this clone: Antigen specificity is unknown. Other nucleotide sequences in the sample specify the same CDR3.

Sequenced material: PBMCs. The sequence was obtained from a man aged 30 to 45 in good health and CMV-seronegative. The chain links TRBV7-9 to TRBJ1-4, with TRBD1 as a possible D gene (6 bases). CDR3 sequence reads: CASSLAQGANEKLFF. The CDR3 bases are TGTGCCAGCAGCTTAGCACAGGGAGCTAATGAAAAACTGTTTTTT.